This TCR beta chain came from a study of blood T cell repertoires in COVID-19. Study background: The United States, Italy and Spain were the sources of the acute and convalescent COVID-19 samples.

With 3 bases removed from V and 2 bases from J, the gap between germline ends came to 13 bases. Per germline, CDR1 SGDLS and CDR2 YYNGEE. This CDR3 has 15 amino acids. In the original workflow: Cell counts per sample came from amplifying reference gene primers. Data came from immunoSEQ multiplex PCR; TCRdb stores just in-frame clones and leaves some out. V and J calls and clone size follow that table, whereas D and trimming were derived from the DNA. Among about 670,000 clones listed, approximately 90% were seen once. This clonotype was sampled from a young woman with acute or convalescent COVID-19. Material for sequencing was peripheral blood. The chain carries TRBV9 and TRBJ2-3; possibly TRBD2 for D (5 bases). CDR3 protein: CASSDEGDTTDTQYF. CDR3 nucleotides: TGTGCCAGCAGCGACGAGGGAGACACCACAGATACGCAGTATTTT. Variable domain in full (rest from reference TRBV9 and TRBJ2-3): DSGVTQTPKHLITATGQRVTLRCSPRSGDLSVYWYQQSLDQGLQFLIQYYNGEERAKGNILERFSAQQFPDLHSELNLSSLELGDSALYFCASSDEGDTTDTQYFGPGTRLTVL.